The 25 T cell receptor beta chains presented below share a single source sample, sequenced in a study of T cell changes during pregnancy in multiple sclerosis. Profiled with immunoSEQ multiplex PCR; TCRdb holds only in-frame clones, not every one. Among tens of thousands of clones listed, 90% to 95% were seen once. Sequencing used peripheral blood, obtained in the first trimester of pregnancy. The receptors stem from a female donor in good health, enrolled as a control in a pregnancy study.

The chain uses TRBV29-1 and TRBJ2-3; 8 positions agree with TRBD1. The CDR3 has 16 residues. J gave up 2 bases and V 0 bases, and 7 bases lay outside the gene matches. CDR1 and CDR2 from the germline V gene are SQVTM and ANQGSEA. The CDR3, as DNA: TGCAGCGTTGAAGATCAAACAGGGGGTCCCACAGATACGCAGTATTTT. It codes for CSVEDQTGGPTDTQYF.

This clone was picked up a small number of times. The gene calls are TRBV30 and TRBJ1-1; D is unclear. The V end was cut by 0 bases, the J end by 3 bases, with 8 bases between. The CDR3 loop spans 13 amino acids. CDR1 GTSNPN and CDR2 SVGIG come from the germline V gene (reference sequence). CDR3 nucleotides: TGTGCCTGGAGTGTACTAAGTTACACTGAAGCTTTCTTT. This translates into CAWSVLSYTEAFF.

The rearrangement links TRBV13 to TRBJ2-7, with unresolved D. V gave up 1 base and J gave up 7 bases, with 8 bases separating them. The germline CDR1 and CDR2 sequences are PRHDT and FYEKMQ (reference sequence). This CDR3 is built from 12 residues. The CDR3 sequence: CASSLELSEQYF. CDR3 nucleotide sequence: TGTGCCAGCAGCTTAGAACTTTCGGAGCAGTACTTC.

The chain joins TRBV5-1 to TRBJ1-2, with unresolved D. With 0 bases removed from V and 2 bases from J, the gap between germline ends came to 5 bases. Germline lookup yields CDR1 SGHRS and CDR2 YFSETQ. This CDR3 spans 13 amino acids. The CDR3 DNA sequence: TGCGCCAGCAGCTTGGCAGAAAACTATGGCTACACCTTC. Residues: CASSLAENYGYTF.

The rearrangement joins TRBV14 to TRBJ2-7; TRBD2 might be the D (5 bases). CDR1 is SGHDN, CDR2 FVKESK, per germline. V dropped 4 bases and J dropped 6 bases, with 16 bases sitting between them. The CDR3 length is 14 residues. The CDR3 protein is CASSPRGLRSEQYF. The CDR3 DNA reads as TGTGCCAGCAGCCCGCGCGGGCTGCGGTCCGAGCAGTACTTC. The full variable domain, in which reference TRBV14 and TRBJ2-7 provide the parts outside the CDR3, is EAGVTQFPSHSVIEKGQTVTLRCDPISGHDNLYWYRRVMGKEIKFLLHFVKESKQDESGMPNNRFLAERTGGTYSTLKVQPAELEDSGVYFCASSPRGLRSEQYFGPGTRLTVT.

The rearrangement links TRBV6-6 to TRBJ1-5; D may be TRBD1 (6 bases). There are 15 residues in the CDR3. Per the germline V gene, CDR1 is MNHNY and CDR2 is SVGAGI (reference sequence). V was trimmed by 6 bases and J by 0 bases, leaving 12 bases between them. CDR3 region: CASRDRSNSNQPQHF. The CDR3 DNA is TGTGCCAGCAGGGACAGAAGTAATAGCAATCAGCCCCAGCATTTT.

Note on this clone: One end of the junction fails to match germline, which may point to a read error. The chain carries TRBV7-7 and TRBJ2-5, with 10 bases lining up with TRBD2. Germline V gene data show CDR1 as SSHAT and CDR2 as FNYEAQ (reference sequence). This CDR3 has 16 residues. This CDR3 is CASSFGLAAPQETQYF. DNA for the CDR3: TGTGCTAGCAGCTTCGGACTAGCGGCTCCCCAAGAGACCCAGTACTTC.

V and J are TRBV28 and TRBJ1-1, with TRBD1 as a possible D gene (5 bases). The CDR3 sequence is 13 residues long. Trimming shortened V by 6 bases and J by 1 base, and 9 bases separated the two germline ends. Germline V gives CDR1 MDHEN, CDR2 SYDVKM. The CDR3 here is CASRVGENTEAFF. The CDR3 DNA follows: TGTGCCAGCAGGGTAGGGGAGAACACTGAAGCTTTCTTT.

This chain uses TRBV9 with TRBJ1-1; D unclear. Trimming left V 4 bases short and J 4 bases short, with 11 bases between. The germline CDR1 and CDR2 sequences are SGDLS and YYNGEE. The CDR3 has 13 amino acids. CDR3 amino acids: CASSLGGSTEAFF. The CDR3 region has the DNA TGTGCCAGCAGCTTGGGAGGTAGCACTGAAGCTTTCTTT.

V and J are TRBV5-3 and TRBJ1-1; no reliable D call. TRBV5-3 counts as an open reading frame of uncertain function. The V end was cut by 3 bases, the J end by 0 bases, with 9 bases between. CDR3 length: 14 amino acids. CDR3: CARSYRVMNTEAFF. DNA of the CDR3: TGTGCCAGAAGCTACCGGGTCATGAACACTGAAGCTTTCTTT.

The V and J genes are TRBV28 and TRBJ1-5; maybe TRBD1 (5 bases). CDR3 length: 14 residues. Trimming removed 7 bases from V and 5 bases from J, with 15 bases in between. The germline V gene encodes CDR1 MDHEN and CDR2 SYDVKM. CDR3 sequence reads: CASTLGELDQPQHF. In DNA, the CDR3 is TGTGCCAGCACCCTAGGGGAACTGGATCAGCCCCAGCATTTT.

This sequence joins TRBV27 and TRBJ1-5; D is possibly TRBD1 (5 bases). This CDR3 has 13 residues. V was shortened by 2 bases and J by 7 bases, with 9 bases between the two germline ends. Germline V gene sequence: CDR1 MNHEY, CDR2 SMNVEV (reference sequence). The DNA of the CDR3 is TGTGCCAGCAGTTTACAGGGCGGCCAGCCCCAGCATTTT. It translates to CASSLQGGQPQHF.

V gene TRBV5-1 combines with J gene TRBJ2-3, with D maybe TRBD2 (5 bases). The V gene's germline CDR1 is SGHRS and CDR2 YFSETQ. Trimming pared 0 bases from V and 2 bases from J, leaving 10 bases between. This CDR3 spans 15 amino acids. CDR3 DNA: TGCGCCAGCAGCTTGGCCGAGGGTCCCACAGATACGCAGTATTTT. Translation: CASSLAEGPTDTQYF.

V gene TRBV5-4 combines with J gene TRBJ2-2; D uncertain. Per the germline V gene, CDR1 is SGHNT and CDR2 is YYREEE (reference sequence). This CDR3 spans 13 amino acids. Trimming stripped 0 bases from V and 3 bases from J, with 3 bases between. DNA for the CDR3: TGTGCCAGCAGCTTGGACTACACCGGGGAGCTGTTTTTT. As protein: CASSLDYTGELFF. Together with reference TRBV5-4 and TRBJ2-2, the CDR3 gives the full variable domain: ETGVTQSPTHLIKTRGQQVTLRCSSQSGHNTVSWYQQALGQGPQFIFQYYREEENGRGNFPPRFSGLQFPNYSSELNVNALELDDSALYLCASSLDYTGELFFGEGSRLTVL.

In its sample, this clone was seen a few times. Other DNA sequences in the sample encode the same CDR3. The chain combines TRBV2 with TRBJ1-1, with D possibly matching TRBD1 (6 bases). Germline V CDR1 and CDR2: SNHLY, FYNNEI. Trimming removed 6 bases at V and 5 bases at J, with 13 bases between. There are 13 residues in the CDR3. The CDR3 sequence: CASSAAGETEAFF. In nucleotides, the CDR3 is TGTGCCAGCAGCGCTGCAGGGGAAACTGAAGCTTTCTTT.

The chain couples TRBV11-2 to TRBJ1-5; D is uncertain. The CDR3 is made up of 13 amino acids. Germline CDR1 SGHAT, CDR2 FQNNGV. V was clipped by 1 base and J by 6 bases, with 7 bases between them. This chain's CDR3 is CASSLGRGQPQHF. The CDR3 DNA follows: TGTGCCAGCAGCTTAGGGAGAGGTCAGCCCCAGCATTTT.

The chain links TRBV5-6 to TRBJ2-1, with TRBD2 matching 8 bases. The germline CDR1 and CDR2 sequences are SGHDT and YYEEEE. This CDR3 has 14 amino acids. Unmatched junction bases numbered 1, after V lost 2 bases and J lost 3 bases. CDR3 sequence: CASSLSGSYNEQFF. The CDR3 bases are TGTGCCAGCAGCTTAAGCGGGAGCTACAATGAGCAGTTCTTC.

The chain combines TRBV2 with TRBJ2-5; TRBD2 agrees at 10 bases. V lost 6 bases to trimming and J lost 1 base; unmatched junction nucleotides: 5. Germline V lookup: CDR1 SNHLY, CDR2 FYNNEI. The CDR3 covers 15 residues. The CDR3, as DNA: TGTGCCAGCAGGTCTTGGACTAGCGGCCAAGAGACCCAGTACTTC. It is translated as CASRSWTSGQETQYF.

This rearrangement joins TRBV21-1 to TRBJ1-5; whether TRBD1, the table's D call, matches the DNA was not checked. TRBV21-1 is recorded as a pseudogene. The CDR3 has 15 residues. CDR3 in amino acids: CASSTYREYNQPQHF. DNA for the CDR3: TGTGCCAGCAGCACTTACAGGGAATACAATCAGCCCCAGCATTTT.

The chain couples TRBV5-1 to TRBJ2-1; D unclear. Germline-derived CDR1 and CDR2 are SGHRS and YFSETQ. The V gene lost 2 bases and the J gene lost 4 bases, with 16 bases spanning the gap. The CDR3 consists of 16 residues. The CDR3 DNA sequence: TGCGCCAGCAGCTTTTCGGCTCAAAGCGTTTACAATGAGCAGTTCTTC. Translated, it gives CASSFSAQSVYNEQFF.

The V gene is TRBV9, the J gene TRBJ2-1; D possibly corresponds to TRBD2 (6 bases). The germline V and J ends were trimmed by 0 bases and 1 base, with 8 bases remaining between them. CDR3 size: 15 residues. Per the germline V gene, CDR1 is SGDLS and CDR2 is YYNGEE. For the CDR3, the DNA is TGTGCCAGCAGCGTAGATGGGGGGTCCTACAATGAGCAGTTCTTC. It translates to CASSVDGGSYNEQFF.

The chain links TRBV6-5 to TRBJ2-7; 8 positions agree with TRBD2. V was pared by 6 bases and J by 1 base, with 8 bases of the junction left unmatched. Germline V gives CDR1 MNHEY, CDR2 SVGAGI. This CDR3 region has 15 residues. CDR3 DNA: TGTGCCAGCAGCCGAGTTAGCGGGAATTCCTACGAGCAGTACTTC. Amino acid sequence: CASSRVSGNSYEQYF.

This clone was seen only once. The CDR3 protein is CASSLWGANTGELFF. CDR3 in DNA: TGTGCCAGCAGCTTATGGGGGGCGAACACCGGGGAGCTGTTTTTT. The gene calls are TRBV7-2 and TRBJ2-2, with a weak D call TRBD2 (6 bases). The CDR3 spans 15 residues. The germline V gene has CDR1 SGHTA and CDR2 FQGNSA. V was pared by 2 bases and J by 0 bases, with 7 bases between.

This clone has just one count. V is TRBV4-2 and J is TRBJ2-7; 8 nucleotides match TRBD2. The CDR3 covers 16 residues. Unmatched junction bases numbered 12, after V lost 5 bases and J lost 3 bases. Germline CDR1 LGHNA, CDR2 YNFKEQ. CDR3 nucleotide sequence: TGTGCCAGCAGCTCAGGTGGTAGCGGGAAAGGCTACGAGCAGTACTTC. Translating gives CASSSGGSGKGYEQYF.

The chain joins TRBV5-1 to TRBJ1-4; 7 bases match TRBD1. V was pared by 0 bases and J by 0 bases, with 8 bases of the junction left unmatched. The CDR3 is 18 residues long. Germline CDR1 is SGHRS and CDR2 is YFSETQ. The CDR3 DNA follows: TGCGCCAGCAGCTTGGCCGGAACAGGGGCTGCAACTAATGAAAAACTGTTTTTT. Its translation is CASSLAGTGAATNEKLFF.